This T cell receptor beta chain comes out of a study of tumor and adjacent non-tumor tissue in lung cancer. Trimming cost V 3 bases and J 4 bases; bases outside gene matches: 9. Germline CDR1 is SGHNT and CDR2 is YENEEA. The length of the CDR3 is 15 residues. Points from the study as a whole: Patients with more diverse tumor TCRs had worse survival.

This sample's RNA came from whole unsorted tissue. The normal lung tissue was taken more than 3 cm from the tumor edge. About this clonotype itself: Its antigen remains unidentified.

Three rounds of nested PCR, following a modified ARM-PCR protocol, produced the TCRbeta library. TCRdb called the multiplex PCR reads again in MiXCR, with one record for every CDR3 protein. The repertoire includes approximately 77,000 distinct CDR3 sequences, roughly 80% of them detected once, and roughly half sits in the top ten. The receptor comes from a man aged 55-75 years with non-small cell lung cancer. Material: distant non-tumor lung tissue. The rearrangement links TRBV11-3 to TRBJ2-7; 7 bases map to TRBD1. CDR3 nucleotide sequence: TGTGCCAGCAGCTTCCGAGAGGGGGCTGGGTACGAGCAGTACTTC. Residues: CASSFREGAGYEQYF.